A selection of T cell receptor beta chains follows, all from one sample in a study of regulatory T cells in long-lasting Graves disease. TCRdb reanalysed the multiplex PCR reads using MiXCR and keeps one entry per CDR3 protein. The data contain around 480,000 distinct CDR3 sequences, 15% to 20% of them singletons. The sample was also reused in another study, on T cells in Graves' hyperthyroidism and ophthalmopathy.

Sequenced here: peripheral blood mononuclear cells (PBMCs), sampled at new diagnosis, from a patient treated with antithyroid drugs. The receptors come from a woman aged 35-65 years with Graves disease. Each CDR3 is given with its conserved first and last residue.

>TRBV27|19
CASSLSAEGRTISTGELFF
>TRBV28|13
CASRVRENQPQHF
>TRBV4-1|13
CASSPVWADTQYF
>TRBV20-1|13
CSARTGLNQPQHF
>TRBV6-2/TRBV6-3|15
CASSPSRGRRTEAFF
>TRBV12-3/TRBV12-4|14
CASRSNRGLSEAFF
>TRBV27|15
CASSYRPGNYYGYTF
>TRBV5-1|13
CASSPDPLNGYTF
>TRBV2|14
CASSEGGGPFPQYF
>TRBV20-1|12
CSADRGRAKLFF
>TRBV28|16
CASSLFGQISSYEQYF
>TRBV15|13
CATSRGTDYEQYF
>TRBV11-3|15
CASRWRQGNTGELFF
>TRBV5-1|15
CASSLGDTVSYEQYF
>TRBV11-2|14
CASSGGLRLKEQFF
>TRBV5-1|14
CASSLVSSGNEQFF
>TRBV6-1|15
CASSDDGLAKNIQYF
>TRBV18|15
CASSPTGTGKNEQYF
>TRBV5-1|16
CASSPGPSSGANVLTF
>TRBV11-2|13
CASSFSDQETQYF
>TRBV28|12
CASSGRGDTQYF
>TRBV11-2|15
CASSLEAGSAYEQYF
>TRBV14|16
CASSRSMGSGNTEAFF
>TRBV7-9|16
CASSPQGRAGNQPQHF
>TRBV3-1|15
CASSPSRGLDNEQFF
>TRBV27|17
CASSSRTTQGGYSPLHF
>TRBV18|15
CASSPRGGTNEKLFF
>TRBV2|15
CASSEFRQGNSPLHF
>TRBV5-4|14
CASSLDLRVTEAFF
>TRBV11-1|15
CASSLGRGLETEAFF
>TRBV28|13
CASINGASHEQFF
>TRBV14|15
CASSQALGQSYEQCF
>TRBV6-1|15
CASSDWTSGGNEQFF
>TRBV2|13
CASSELANYGYTF
>TRBV2|16
CASSEAGGSSYNEQFF
>TRBV11-2|14
CASSLVTARYGYTF
>TRBV11-2|17
CASRSPGRGPSTDTQYF
>TRBV28|13
CASTPFLSYEQFF
>TRBV2|15
CASRPLQVLNTEAFF
>TRBV9|14
CASSVVGFGNTIYF
>TRBV3-1|14
CASSQEGSRSEAFF
>TRBV12-3/TRBV12-4|15
CASSQEGGRGQPQHF
>TRBV2|15
CASSTSGVWTDTQYF
>TRBV6-2/TRBV6-3|14
CASSYGDRGQPQHF
>TRBV7-2|16
CASSLAPGLDGNTIYF
>TRBV28|15
CASTPVGVSSYEQYF
>TRBV12-3/TRBV12-4|14
CASSPQAPFSEAFF
>TRBV9|14
CASSTSGVENTIYF
>TRBV3-1|14
CASSHSTGDQPQHF
>TRBV3-1|14
CASSRDWSNQPQHF
>TRBV12-3/TRBV12-4|15
CASSFSPGNTDTQYF
>TRBV3-1|15
CASSQDSVRGQPQHF
>TRBV12-3/TRBV12-4|15
CASSPSGGVAGGYTF
>TRBV7-9|15
CASRSDVKDLYGYTF
>TRBV28|14
CASSLLEFSGTQYF
>TRBV9|16
CASSVDLAGVTDTQYF
>TRBV7-2|16
CASTPRVPSAYNEQFF